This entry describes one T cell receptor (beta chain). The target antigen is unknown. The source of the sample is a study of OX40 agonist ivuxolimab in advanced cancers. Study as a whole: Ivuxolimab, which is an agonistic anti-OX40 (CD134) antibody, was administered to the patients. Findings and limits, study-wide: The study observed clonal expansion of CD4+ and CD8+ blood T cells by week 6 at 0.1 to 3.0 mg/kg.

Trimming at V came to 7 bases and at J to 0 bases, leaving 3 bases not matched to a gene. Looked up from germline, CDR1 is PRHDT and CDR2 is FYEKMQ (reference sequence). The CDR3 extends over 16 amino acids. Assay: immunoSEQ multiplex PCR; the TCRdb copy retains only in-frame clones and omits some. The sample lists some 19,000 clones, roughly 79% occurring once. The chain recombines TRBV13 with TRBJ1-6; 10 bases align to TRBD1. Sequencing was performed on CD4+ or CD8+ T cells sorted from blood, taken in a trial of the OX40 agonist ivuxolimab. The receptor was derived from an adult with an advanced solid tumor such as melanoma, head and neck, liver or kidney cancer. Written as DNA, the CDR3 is TGTGCCAGCACCGGGACAGGGGCCTCCTATAATTCACCCCTCCACTTT. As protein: CASTGTGASYNSPLHF. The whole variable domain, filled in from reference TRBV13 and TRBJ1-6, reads AAGVIQSPRHLIKEKRETATLKCYPIPRHDTVYWYQQGPGQDPQFLISFYEKMQSDKGSIPDRFSAQQFSDYHSELNMSSLELGDSALYFCASTGTGASYNSPLHFGNGTRLTVT.